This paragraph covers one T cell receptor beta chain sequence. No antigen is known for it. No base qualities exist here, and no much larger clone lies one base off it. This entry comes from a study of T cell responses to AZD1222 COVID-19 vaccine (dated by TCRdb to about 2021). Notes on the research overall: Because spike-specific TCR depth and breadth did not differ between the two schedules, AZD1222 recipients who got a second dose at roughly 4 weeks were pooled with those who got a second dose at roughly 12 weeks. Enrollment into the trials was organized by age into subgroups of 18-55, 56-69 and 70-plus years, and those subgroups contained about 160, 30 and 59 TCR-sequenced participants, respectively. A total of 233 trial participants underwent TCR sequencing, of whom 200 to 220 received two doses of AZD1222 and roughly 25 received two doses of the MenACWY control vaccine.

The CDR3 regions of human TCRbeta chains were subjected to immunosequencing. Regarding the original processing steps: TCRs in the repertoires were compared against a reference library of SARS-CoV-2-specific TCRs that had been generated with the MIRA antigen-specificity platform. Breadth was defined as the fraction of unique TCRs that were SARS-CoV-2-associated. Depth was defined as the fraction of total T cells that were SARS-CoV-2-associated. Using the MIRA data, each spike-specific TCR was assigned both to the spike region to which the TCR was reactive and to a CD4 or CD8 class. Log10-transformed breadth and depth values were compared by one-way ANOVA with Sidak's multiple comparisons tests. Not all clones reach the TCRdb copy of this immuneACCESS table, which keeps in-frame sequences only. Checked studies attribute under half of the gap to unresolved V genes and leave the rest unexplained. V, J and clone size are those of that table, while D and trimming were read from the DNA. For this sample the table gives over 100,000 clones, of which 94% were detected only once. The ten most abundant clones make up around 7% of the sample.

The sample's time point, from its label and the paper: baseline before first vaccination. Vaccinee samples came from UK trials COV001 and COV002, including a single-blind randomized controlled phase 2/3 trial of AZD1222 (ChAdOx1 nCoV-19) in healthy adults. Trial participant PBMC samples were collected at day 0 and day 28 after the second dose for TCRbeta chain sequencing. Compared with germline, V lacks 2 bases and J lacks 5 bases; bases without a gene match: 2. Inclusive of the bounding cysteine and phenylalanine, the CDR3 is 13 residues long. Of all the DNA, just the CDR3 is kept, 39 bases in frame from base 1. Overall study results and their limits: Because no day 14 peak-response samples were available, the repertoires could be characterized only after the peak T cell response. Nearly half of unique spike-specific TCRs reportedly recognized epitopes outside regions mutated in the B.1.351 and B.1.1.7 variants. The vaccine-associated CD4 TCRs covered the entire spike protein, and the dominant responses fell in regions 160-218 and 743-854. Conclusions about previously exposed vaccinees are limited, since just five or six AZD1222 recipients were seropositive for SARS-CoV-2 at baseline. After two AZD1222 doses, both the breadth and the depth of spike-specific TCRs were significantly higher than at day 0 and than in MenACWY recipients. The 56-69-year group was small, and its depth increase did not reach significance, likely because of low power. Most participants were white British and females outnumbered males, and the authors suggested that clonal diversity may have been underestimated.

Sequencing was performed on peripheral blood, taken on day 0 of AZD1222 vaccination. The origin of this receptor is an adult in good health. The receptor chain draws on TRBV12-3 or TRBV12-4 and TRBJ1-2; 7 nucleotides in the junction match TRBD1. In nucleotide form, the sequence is TGTGCCAGCAGTTTAACAGGGGAGTATGGCTACACCTTC. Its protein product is CASSLTGEYGYTF.